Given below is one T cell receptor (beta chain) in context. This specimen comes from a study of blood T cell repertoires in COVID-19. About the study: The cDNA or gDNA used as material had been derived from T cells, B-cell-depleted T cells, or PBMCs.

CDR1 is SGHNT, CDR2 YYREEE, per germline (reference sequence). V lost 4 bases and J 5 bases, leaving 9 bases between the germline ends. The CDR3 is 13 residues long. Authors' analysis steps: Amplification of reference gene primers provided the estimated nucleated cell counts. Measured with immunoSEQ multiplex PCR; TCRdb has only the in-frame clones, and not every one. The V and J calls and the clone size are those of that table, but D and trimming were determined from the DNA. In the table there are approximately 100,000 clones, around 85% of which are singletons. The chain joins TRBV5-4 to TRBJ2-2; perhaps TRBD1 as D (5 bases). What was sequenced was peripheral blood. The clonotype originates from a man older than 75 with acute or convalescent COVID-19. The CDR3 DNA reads TGTGCCAGCAGCGCAGGGTATACCGGGGAGCTGTTTTTT. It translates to CASSAGYTGELFF.